The sample holds one count of the clone carrying this TCR beta chain. Its target is not known. This sample was included in a study of CD8 T cells in ankylosing spondylitis. Whole-study results and caveats: Within peripheral blood, clones linked to disease were CD8+ and relatively rare. What seemed typical of ankylosing spondylitis blood was a TCR beta motif built from several highly homologous variants. Disease-associated clones were reportedly significantly overrepresented in matched ankylosing spondylitis synovial fluid.

Generation of TCR beta libraries employed quantitative 5'-RACE incorporating molecular barcodes. TCRdb recomputed calls from the 5' RACE reads with MiXCR, one row per CDR3 protein. This table holds about 450,000 distinct CDR3 sequences, 20% to 30% found once. CDR3 length equals 12 residues. Germline CDR1 is DFQATT and CDR2 is SNEGSKA (reference sequence). Trimming pared 7 bases from V and 0 bases from J, leaving 10 bases between. Sequences were obtained from blood, either unsorted or a sorted T cell fraction (not recorded which). This receptor was identified in a male donor with ankylosing spondylitis. The genes are TRBV20-1 and TRBJ2-7; D is unresolved. Written as DNA, the CDR3 is TGCAGTGGCATGGCAGCCTCCTACGAGCAGTACTTC. It codes for CSGMAASYEQYF.